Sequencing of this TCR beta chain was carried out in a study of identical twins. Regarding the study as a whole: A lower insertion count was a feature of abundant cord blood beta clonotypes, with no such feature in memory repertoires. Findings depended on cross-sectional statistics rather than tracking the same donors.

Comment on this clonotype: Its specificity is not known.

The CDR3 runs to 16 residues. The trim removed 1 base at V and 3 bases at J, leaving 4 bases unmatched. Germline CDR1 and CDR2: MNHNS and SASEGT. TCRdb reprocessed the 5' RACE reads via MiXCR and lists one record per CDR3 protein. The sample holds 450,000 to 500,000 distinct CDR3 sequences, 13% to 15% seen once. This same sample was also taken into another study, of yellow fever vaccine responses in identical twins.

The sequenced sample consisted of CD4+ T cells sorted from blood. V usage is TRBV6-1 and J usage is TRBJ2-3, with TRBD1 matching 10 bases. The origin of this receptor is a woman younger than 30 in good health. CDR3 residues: CASSEGLGQGTDTQYF. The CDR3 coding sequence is TGTGCCAGCAGTGAAGGTCTGGGACAGGGGACAGATACGCAGTATTTT.